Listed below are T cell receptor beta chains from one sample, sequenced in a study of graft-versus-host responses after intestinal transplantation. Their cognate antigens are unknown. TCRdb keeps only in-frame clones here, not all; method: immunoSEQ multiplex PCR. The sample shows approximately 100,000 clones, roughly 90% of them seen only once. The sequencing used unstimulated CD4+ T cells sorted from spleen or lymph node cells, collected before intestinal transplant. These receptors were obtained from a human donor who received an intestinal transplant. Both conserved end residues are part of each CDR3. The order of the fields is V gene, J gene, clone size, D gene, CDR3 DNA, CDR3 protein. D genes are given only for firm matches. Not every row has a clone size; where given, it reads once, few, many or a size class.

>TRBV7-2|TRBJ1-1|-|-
TGTGCCAGCAGCCCCGCCGGCGGTGAAGCTTTCTTT
CASSPAGGEAFF
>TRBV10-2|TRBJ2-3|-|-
TGCGCCAGCGGGCGGGGGCCGGGAGATACGCAGTATTTT
CASGRGPGDTQYF
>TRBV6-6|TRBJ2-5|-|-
TGTGCCAGCAGTACCCCGGCAGGGGGGTACCAAGAGACCCAGTACTTC
CASSTPAGGYQETQYF
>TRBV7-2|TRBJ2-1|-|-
TGTGCCAGCAGCCCCCCCGCAGGGGCTCGGGAGCAGTTCTTC
CASSPPAGAREQFF
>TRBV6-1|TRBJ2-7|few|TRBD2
TGTGCCAGCAGTGGGACTAGTGAAGGGGCCGAGCAGTACTTC
CASSGTSEGAEQYF
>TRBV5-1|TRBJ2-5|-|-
TGCGCCAGCAGCTTGGGCCTTACGACAGGGGAGGGAGAGACCCAGTACTTC
CASSLGLTTGEGETQYF
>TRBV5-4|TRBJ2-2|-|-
TGTGCCAGCAGCTTGGTGGGGGGCACCGGGGAGCTGTTTTTT
CASSLVGGTGELFF
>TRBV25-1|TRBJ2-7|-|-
TGTGCCAGCAGACAGGGTTGGGGCGAGCAGTACTTC
CASRQGWGEQYF
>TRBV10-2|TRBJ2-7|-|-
TGCGCCAGCAGTGAGTCGACTCGGATGGGCGAGCAGTACTTC
CASSESTRMGEQYF
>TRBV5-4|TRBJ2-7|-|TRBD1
TGTGCCAGCAGCTCACGGACAGGGTTCGCCTACGAGCAGTACTTC
CASSSRTGFAYEQYF
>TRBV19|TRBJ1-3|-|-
TGTGCCAGTAGTACCTATTATCGGACAGATATCTCTGGAAACACCATATATTTT
CASSTYYRTDISGNTIYF
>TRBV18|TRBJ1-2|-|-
TGTGCCAGCTCGCCCGGAGAGGGTTTTGGCTACACCTTC
CASSPGEGFGYTF
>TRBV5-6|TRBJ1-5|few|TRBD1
TGTGCCAGCAGCACCCGGACAGGGATCAATCAGCCCCAGCATTTT
CASSTRTGINQPQHF
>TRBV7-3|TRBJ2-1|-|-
TGTGCCAGCAGCTTAATCTCGGACAATGAGCAGTTCTTC
CASSLISDNEQFF
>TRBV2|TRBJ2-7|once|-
TGTGCCAGCCGTCGGGCGGGGTGGGAGCAGTACTTC
CASRRAGWEQYF
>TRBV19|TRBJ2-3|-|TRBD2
TGTGCCAGTAGCCTAGCGGACTTGGGGTTCGTGCAGTATTTT
CASSLADLGFVQYF
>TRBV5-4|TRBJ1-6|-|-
TGTGCCAGCAGCAAAGGACAAGCAAAGAATTCACCCCTCCACTTT
CASSKGQAKNSPLHF
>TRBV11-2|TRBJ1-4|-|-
TGTGCCAGCAGCCCCTACAATGAAAAACTGTTTTTT
CASSPYNEKLFF
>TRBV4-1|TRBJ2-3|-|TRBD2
TGCGCCAGCAGCCAAGTCCCCCTGGGACTAGCGAACACAGATACGCAGTATTTT
CASSQVPLGLANTDTQYF
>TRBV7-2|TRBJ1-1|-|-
TGTGCCAGCAGCCTCAGGGAGAACACTGAAGCTTTCTTT
CASSLRENTEAFF
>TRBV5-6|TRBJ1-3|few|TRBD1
TGTGCCACCGCCCGTCGGGACAGGGGGCTGAACACCATATATTTT
CATARRDRGLNTIYF
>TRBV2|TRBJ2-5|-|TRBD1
TGTGCCAGCAGGGAAACAGGGGGCAGGGAGACCCAGTACTTC
CASRETGGRETQYF
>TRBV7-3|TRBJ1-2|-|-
TGTGCCAGCAGCCCAACGGGGGGGGATGGCTACACCTTC
CASSPTGGDGYTF
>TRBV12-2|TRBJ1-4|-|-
TGTGCAAGTCGCTTAGTGGACTCAGGGGGAAATGAAAAACTGTTTTTT
CASRLVDSGGNEKLFF
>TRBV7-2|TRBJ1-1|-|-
TGTGCCAGCAGCTTAAGGTCGGGGGGGGACACTGAAGCTTTCTTT
CASSLRSGGDTEAFF
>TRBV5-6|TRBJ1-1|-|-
TGTGCCAGCAGCCCGAAGGACAGAACGAACACTGAAGCTTTCTTT
CASSPKDRTNTEAFF
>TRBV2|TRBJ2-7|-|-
TGTGCCAGCATGTCCCCGGGCTACGAGCAGTACTTC
CASMSPGYEQYF
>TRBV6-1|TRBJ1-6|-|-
TGTGCCAGCAGTGAAGACGAGGTCTATAATTCACCCCTCCACTTT
CASSEDEVYNSPLHF
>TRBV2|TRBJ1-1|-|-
TGTGCCAGCAGCAACACGGACAGAAAGAACACTGAAGCTTTCTTT
CASSNTDRKNTEAFF
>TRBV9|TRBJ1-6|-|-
TGTGCCAGCAGTAACAGCGGGGGTCCCTATTCACCCCTCCACTTT
CASSNSGGPYSPLHF
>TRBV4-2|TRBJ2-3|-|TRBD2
TGTGCCAGCAGCCAGTCCGGCGGGGGGGCAGATACGCAGTATTTT
CASSQSGGGADTQYF
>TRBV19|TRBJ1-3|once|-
TGTGCCAGTAGTATTGTTACAGGGAGTGGAAACACCATATATTTT
CASSIVTGSGNTIYF
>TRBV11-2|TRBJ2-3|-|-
TGTGCCAGCAGCTTAGGCTACGCGGCGGATACGCAGTATTTT
CASSLGYAADTQYF
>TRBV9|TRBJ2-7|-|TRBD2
TGTGCCAGCAGCCCCGGGGGGAATAGCGGGGTCCTCTTGGGCGAGCAGTACTTC
CASSPGGNSGVLLGEQYF
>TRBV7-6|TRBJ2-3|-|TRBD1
TGTGCCAGCAGCACTACAGGGGGCGCGGAAGATACGCAGTATTTT
CASSTTGGAEDTQYF
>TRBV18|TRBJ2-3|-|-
TGTGCCAGCTCACCAGCCGGGGATCGGGCCCCAGATACGCAGTATTTT
CASSPAGDRAPDTQYF
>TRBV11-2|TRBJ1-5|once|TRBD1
TGTGCCAGCAGCCCCCTGACAGGGGGTCTGCAGCCCCAGCATTTT
CASSPLTGGLQPQHF
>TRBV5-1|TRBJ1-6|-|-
TGCGCCAGCAGCTTGGATGCGGGGCCTAATTCACCCCTCCACTTT
CASSLDAGPNSPLHF
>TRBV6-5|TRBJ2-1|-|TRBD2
TGTGCCAGCAGTTACATAGCGGGGGGGCGAAATGAGCAGTTCTTC
CASSYIAGGRNEQFF
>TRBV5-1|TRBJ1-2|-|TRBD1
TGCGCCAGCAGCAGCCAGGGGCAGGGGGTCGGGTATGGCTACACCTTC
CASSSQGQGVGYGYTF
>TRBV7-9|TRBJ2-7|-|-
TGTGCCAGCAGCCCAGCCGTGGAGAGGTACTTC
CASSPAVERYF
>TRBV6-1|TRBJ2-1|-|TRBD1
TGTGCCAGCAGTGACGGACAGGGGAGGAATGAGCAGTTCTTC
CASSDGQGRNEQFF
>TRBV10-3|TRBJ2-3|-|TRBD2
TGTGCCATCAGTGACTACGGGGGGGCCACACATACGCAGTATTTT
CAISDYGGATHTQYF
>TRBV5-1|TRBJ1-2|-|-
TGCGCCAGCAGCCCGGACGGGGGATATGGCTACACCTTC
CASSPDGGYGYTF
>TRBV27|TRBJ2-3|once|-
TGTGCCAGCAGTCCCGCCTCTGGCGGGACGCAGTATTTT
CASSPASGGTQYF
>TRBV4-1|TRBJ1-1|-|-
TGCGCCAGCAGCCACGGGTGGACGGGGAGGACTGAAGCTTTCTTT
CASSHGWTGRTEAFF
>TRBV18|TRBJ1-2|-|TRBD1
TGTGCCAGCTCCCCGGGACAGAACTATGGCTACACCTTC
CASSPGQNYGYTF
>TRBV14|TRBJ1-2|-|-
TGTGCCAGCAGCCGGAACAGGGATGGTGGCTACACCTTC
CASSRNRDGGYTF
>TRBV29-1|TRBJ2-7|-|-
TGCAGCGTTGTTCCGCCGGAGACCTACGAGCAGTACTTC
CSVVPPETYEQYF
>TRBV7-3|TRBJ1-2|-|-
TGTGCCAGCAGCTTAACGGGGGCGGAGGGCTACACCTTC
CASSLTGAEGYTF
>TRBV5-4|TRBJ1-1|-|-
TGTGCCAGCAGCTTGCGTCTGACAGACACCGAAGCTTTCTTT
CASSLRLTDTEAFF
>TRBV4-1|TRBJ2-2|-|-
TGCGCCAGCAGCCAAGACCCTGGACAGCTGAACACCGGGGAGCTGTTTTTT
CASSQDPGQLNTGELFF
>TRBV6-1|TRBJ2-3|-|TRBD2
TGTGCCAGCAATATAGCGGGGGGGACAGATACGCAGTATTTT
CASNIAGGTDTQYF
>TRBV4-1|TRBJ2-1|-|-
TGCGCCAGCAGCCAAGATCCCACGGGGAGCTCCTACAATGAGCAGTTCTTC
CASSQDPTGSSYNEQFF